The 23 T cell receptor beta chains given below trace back to one sample, sequenced in a study of T cell responses to AZD1222 COVID-19 vaccine. Profiled with immunoSEQ multiplex PCR; TCRdb holds only in-frame clones, not every one. The repertoire has around 140,000 clones, more than 75% of them found once; the top ten carry 20% to 25%. The sequences come from peripheral blood, collected on day 0 of AZD1222 vaccination. Source of these receptors: an adult in good health.

J is TRBJ2-1 and V is TRBV11-2; unclear D gene. Trimming took off 1 base at V and 1 base at J, with 14 bases between the two ends. The CDR3 has 17 residues. Germline V lookup: CDR1 SGHAT, CDR2 FQNNGV. The chain's CDR3 is CASSLVSAGRSYNEQFF. DNA of the CDR3: TGTGCCAGCAGCTTAGTCAGCGCCGGACGATCCTACAATGAGCAGTTCTTC.

In this sample, this clone turned up a few times. The rearrangement uses TRBV28 and TRBJ2-7; D could derive from TRBD1 or TRBD2 (5 bases each). This CDR3 comprises 13 residues. Trimming left V 7 bases short and J 4 bases short, with 14 bases between. Looked up from germline, CDR1 is MDHEN and CDR2 is SYDVKM. CDR3 amino acids: CASTRPGLYEQYF. The CDR3, as DNA: TGTGCCAGCACCCGACCGGGGCTTTACGAGCAGTACTTC.

This chain links TRBV18 with TRBJ2-3, with a weak D call TRBD1 (5 bases). The CDR3 length is 13 residues. Deletions cut 2 bases from V and 4 bases from J, with 7 bases between. In germline, CDR1 is KGHSH, CDR2 LQKENI. The CDR3 DNA follows: TGTGCCAGCTCACCAGCAGGGTCAGATACGCAGTATTTT. Encoded protein: CASSPAGSDTQYF.

This clone was seen a single time. This chain connects TRBV2 to TRBJ2-2; D call uncertain. The V gene's germline CDR1 is SNHLY and CDR2 FYNNEI. V was clipped by 0 bases and J by 0 bases, with 11 bases between them. The CDR3 is made up of 17 amino acids. CDR3 DNA sequence: TGTGCCAGCAGTGAAGCGCTTGGTCACCCGAACACCGGGGAGCTGTTTTTT. It is translated as CASSEALGHPNTGELFF.

The chain recombines TRBV5-1 with TRBJ1-2; tentatively, D is TRBD1 (5 bases). The CDR3 contains 13 residues. Trimming removed 4 bases at V and 7 bases at J, with 14 bases between. Germline CDR1 is SGHRS and CDR2 is YFSETQ. CDR3 bases: TGCGCCAGCAGCCCAGGGATTTTGGGTGGCTACACCTTC. It encodes CASSPGILGGYTF. Based on the CDR3 plus reference TRBV5-1 and TRBJ1-2, the full variable domain is KAGVTQTPRYLIKTRGQQVTLSCSPISGHRSVSWYQQTPGQGLQFLFEYFSETQRNKGNFPGRFSGRQFSNSRSEMNVSTLELGDSALYLCASSPGILGGYTFGSGTRLTVV.

The chain recombines TRBV4-1 with TRBJ2-7; D is possibly TRBD1 or TRBD2 (5 bases each). V was pared by 4 bases and J by 1 base, with 17 bases between. Germline V gene lookup returns CDR1 MGHRA and CDR2 YSYEKL. This CDR3 contains 16 residues. CDR3 sequence (DNA): TGCGCCAGCAGCCCTCTCCCCGCAGGGAGATCCTACGAGCAGTACTTC. Amino acid sequence: CASSPLPAGRSYEQYF.

The chain carries TRBV19 and TRBJ1-5; D gene uncertain. V was trimmed by 1 base and J by 3 bases, leaving 10 bases between them. The CDR3 is 15 residues long. Germline CDR1 is LNHDA and CDR2 is SQIVND (reference sequence). CDR3 region: CASSIVAGSNQPQHF. In DNA form, the CDR3 reads TGTGCCAGTAGTATAGTGGCGGGGTCCAATCAGCCCCAGCATTTT.

The gene calls are TRBV9 and TRBJ2-7; D is uncertain. CDR1 SGDLS and CDR2 YYNGEE come from the germline V gene. With 3 bases removed from V and 7 bases from J, the gap between germline ends came to 20 bases. This CDR3 has 15 amino acids. This CDR3 is CASSANPAGSGEQYF. CDR3 nucleotides: TGTGCCAGCAGCGCCAACCCAGCTGGAAGTGGTGAGCAGTACTTC. Supplemented by reference TRBV9 and TRBJ2-7, the full variable domain reads DSGVTQTPKHLITATGQRVTLRCSPRSGDLSVYWYQQSLDQGLQFLIQYYNGEERAKGNILERFSAQQFPDLHSELNLSSLELGDSALYFCASSANPAGSGEQYFGPGTRLTVT.

The chain is built from TRBV18 and TRBJ1-1; 7 bases are a match to TRBD1. CDR3 length equals 16 residues. Germline V gene lookup returns CDR1 KGHSH and CDR2 LQKENI. After removal of 3 bases from V and 1 base from J, the junction contained 8 bases not matched to a gene. The CDR3 here is CASSPSLDRTNTEAFF. The CDR3, as DNA: TGTGCCAGCTCACCCTCACTGGACAGGACGAACACTGAAGCTTTCTTT.

This clone has a single count. The chain has TRBV7-9 and TRBJ1-5, with D perhaps matching TRBD1 (6 bases). The CDR3 spans 12 residues. With 4 bases removed from V and 11 bases from J, the gap between germline ends came to 12 bases. Germline V gene lookup returns CDR1 SEHNR and CDR2 FQNEAQ (reference sequence). The CDR3 sequence: CASSSGDTSQHF. Here the CDR3 DNA reads TGTGCCAGCAGCTCGGGGGACACGTCCCAGCATTTT.

This chain connects TRBV7-6 to TRBJ1-5, with D unresolved. Germline V lookup: CDR1 SGHVS, CDR2 FNYEAQ. The CDR3 totals 13 residues. Trimming took off 5 bases at V and 6 bases at J, with 11 bases between the two ends. CDR3 amino acids: CASSLGQPQPQHF. CDR3 in DNA: TGTGCCAGCAGCCTCGGGCAGCCTCAGCCCCAGCATTTT. Variable domain in full (rest from reference TRBV7-6 and TRBJ1-5): GAGVSQSPRYKVTKRGQDVALRCDPISGHVSLYWYRQALGQGPEFLTYFNYEAQQDKSGLPNDRFSAERPEGSISTLTIQRTEQRDSAMYRCASSLGQPQPQHFGDGTRLSIL.

The chain links TRBV28 to TRBJ2-7; either TRBD1 or TRBD2 may fit D (5 bases each). This CDR3 has 17 amino acids. Germline V gene sequence: CDR1 MDHEN, CDR2 SYDVKM. Between the trimmed V and J ends, which lost 5 bases and 3 bases, there was a span of 23 bases. The CDR3 here is CASSHGRGVKVFYEQYF. The CDR3, as DNA: TGTGCCAGCAGTCACGGCAGAGGGGTAAAAGTCTTCTACGAGCAGTACTTC.

This clone was found a few times. The chain uses TRBV21-1 and TRBJ1-5. TRBV21-1 is described as a pseudogene. This CDR3 is built from 13 residues. In DNA, the CDR3 is TGTGCCAGCAGGAAGGGTTCTTGTCAGCCCCAGCATTTT. Amino acid sequence: CASRKGSCQPQHF.

The sample holds one count of this clone. The gene calls are TRBV5-4 and TRBJ2-7; no firm D call. Trimming left V 0 bases short and J 3 bases short, with 16 bases between. This CDR3 spans 16 amino acids. Germline V gene sequence: CDR1 SGHNT, CDR2 YYREEE (reference sequence). The chain's CDR3 is CASSLEGLGTNYEQYF. The CDR3 DNA is TGTGCCAGCAGCTTGGAGGGTCTGGGAACAAACTACGAGCAGTACTTC.

The table lists this clone with a count of one. This chain connects TRBV5-5 to TRBJ1-6; D might be TRBD1 (6 bases). Trimming stripped 4 bases from V and 8 bases from J, with 16 bases between. CDR3 size: 15 residues. Germline V gene data show CDR1 as SGHKS and CDR2 as YYEKEE (reference sequence). This CDR3 is CASSLGQRAHSPLHF. CDR3 bases: TGTGCCAGCAGCCTAGGACAGAGGGCCCATTCACCCCTCCACTTT.

The chain links TRBV6-5 to TRBJ2-7, with D possibly being TRBD1 (6 bases). Germline loops: CDR1 MNHEY, CDR2 SVGAGI. V lost 0 bases and J 3 bases, leaving 9 bases between the germline ends. CDR3 length: 14 residues. As DNA, the CDR3 is TGTGCCAGCAGTTACTCGACAGGCCTCTACGAGCAGTACTTC. Encoded protein: CASSYSTGLYEQYF.

This chain uses TRBV7-9 with TRBJ1-1; D is ambiguous. The CDR3 has 15 residues. The V and J ends lost 2 bases and 1 base respectively, with 11 bases between them. Germline V CDR1 and CDR2: SEHNR, FQNEAQ (reference sequence). CDR3 in amino acids: CASSLIARTNTEAFF. The CDR3 DNA is TGTGCCAGCAGCTTAATCGCCCGAACGAACACTGAAGCTTTCTTT.

This clone appeared once. The chain recombines TRBV7-2 with TRBJ2-3; 8 positions match TRBD2. V gave up 5 bases and J gave up 3 bases; unmatched junction bases: 10. This CDR3 comprises 16 residues. Germline CDR1 and CDR2: SGHTA and FQGNSA. CDR3 bases: TGTGCCAGCAGCACGCCCTCGGGGGGGAGGACAGATACGCAGTATTTT. Its protein product is CASSTPSGGRTDTQYF.

The rearrangement joins TRBV18 to TRBJ1-1; D perhaps matches TRBD1 (5 bases). The CDR3 totals 15 residues. Germline values: CDR1 KGHSH, CDR2 LQKENI. Trimming cost V 5 bases and J 0 bases, with 13 bases left between them. The CDR3 bases are TGTGCCAGCTCAGGAACGACAGAAGTGAACACTGAAGCTTTCTTT. Encoded protein: CASSGTTEVNTEAFF.

There are a few counts of this clone. V is TRBV28 and J is TRBJ1-6; possibly TRBD1 for D (5 bases). CDR1 is MDHEN, CDR2 SYDVKM, per germline. V was cut by 3 bases and J by 2 bases, with 14 bases left in between. The CDR3 has 17 residues. The CDR3 protein is CASSLVGAQAYNSPLHF. In nucleotides, the CDR3 is TGTGCCAGCAGTTTGGTTGGGGCCCAAGCCTATAATTCACCCCTCCACTTT. Full variable domain (rest looked up from reference TRBV28 and TRBJ1-6): DVKVTQSSRYLVKRTGEKVFLECVQDMDHENMFWYRQDPGLGLRLIYFSYDVKMKEKGDIPEGYSVSREKKERFSLILESASTNQTSMYLCASSLVGAQAYNSPLHFGNGTRLTVT.

This clone was observed once. This chain links TRBV9 with TRBJ2-6; D might be TRBD1 (6 bases). Trimming removed 0 bases at V and 0 bases at J, with 10 bases between. Germline V gene data show CDR1 as SGDLS and CDR2 as YYNGEE. This CDR3 contains 17 residues. DNA for the CDR3: TGTGCCAGCAGCGTAGGGCGACAGGTCTCTGGGGCCAACGTCCTGACTTTC. Its translation: CASSVGRQVSGANVLTF.

The V and J genes are TRBV7-2 and TRBJ2-3; no firm D call. Per germline, CDR1 SGHTA and CDR2 FQGNSA. The CDR3 consists of 15 residues. V was shortened by 2 bases and J by 0 bases, with 9 bases between the two germline ends. This CDR3 is CASSLKWGSTDTQYF. CDR3 DNA: TGTGCCAGCAGCTTAAAGTGGGGTAGCACAGATACGCAGTATTTT. The complete variable domain, with remaining parts taken from reference TRBV7-2 and TRBJ2-3, reads GAGVSQSPSNKVTEKGKDVELRCDPISGHTALYWYRQSLGQGLEFLIYFQGNSAPDKSGLPSDRFSAERTGGSVSTLTIQRTQQEDSAVYLCASSLKWGSTDTQYFGPGTRLTVL.

The chain joins TRBV4-3 to TRBJ1-2; the D is unclear. This CDR3 has 13 residues. Germline loops: CDR1 LGHNA, CDR2 YSLEER. Trimming stripped 3 bases from V and 2 bases from J, with 7 bases between. The CDR3 DNA reads as TGCGCCAGCAGCCAGACACTGAACTATGGCTACACCTTC. Residues: CASSQTLNYGYTF.